The present entry profiles one T cell receptor beta chain with its context. Its antigen is unknown. The entry originates in a study of monozygotic twins with inflammatory bowel disease. Findings and limits, study-wide: Possibly reflecting limited power, no difference in repertoire similarity was found between concordant and discordant twins. Among IBD patients, TCRbeta diversity (inverse Simpson) was lower than in healthy co-twins. Among patients, repertoires may have gained variability from differing immunosuppressive treatments.

Template switching added UMIs carrying a 6-nucleotide sample barcode. TCRdb re-analyzed the 5' RACE reads; it lists each CDR3 protein once, without DNA. This sample contains more than 85,000 distinct CDR3 sequences. CDR1 and CDR2 from the germline V gene are SEHNR and FQNEAQ (reference sequence). The CDR3 is 16 residues long. The clonotype was recovered from a human donor with ulcerative colitis or Crohn's disease, or a healthy co-twin of an affected twin (not recorded which). Sequencing was done on a sample of blood. The chain links TRBV7-9 to TRBJ2-3; the TCRdb call, TRBD1, lacks DNA for checking. The CDR3 sequence is CASSLVRGRVEDTQYF.